Listed here are 30 T cell receptor beta chains from one sample, sequenced in a study of T cells in Graves' hyperthyroidism and ophthalmopathy. The investigators amplified TCR beta CDR3 regions from RNA transcripts. Carried out on the TCR CDR3, a first-round RT-PCR used the HTBI primer set. TCRdb re-called the multiplex PCR reads through MiXCR, storing one row per CDR3 protein. This table holds 800,000 or so distinct CDR3 sequences, over 35% found once. The sequencing sample was made of blood. These receptors all come from a man between 18 and 35 years old with Graves' hyperthyroidism.

The chain is built from TRBV11-1 and TRBJ2-7; a possible D gene is TRBD2 (6 bases). The germline gives CDR1 SGHAT, CDR2 FQDESV (reference sequence). Trimming took off 5 bases at V and 3 bases at J, with 14 bases between the two ends. The CDR3 runs to 14 residues. CDR3 in amino acids: CASSQLRGSYEQYF. In nucleotides, the CDR3 is TGTGCCAGCAGCCAACTTCGGGGGAGCTACGAGCAGTACTTC.

This clonotype was counted many times. The V call is TRBV7-2, the J call TRBJ1-5; D is unresolved. The CDR3 loop spans 15 amino acids. The V end lost 4 bases, the J end lost 0 bases, and 10 bases lay between the germline ends. CDR1 and CDR2 from the germline V gene are SGHTA and FQGNSA. The CDR3, as DNA: TGTGCCAGCAGCTCGGACGGACTTAGCAATCAGCCCCAGCATTTT. It yields the protein CASSSDGLSNQPQHF. Looking up the rest from reference TRBV7-2 and TRBJ1-5 gives the full variable domain: GAGVSQSPSNKVTEKGKDVELRCDPISGHTALYWYRQSLGQGLEFLIYFQGNSAPDKSGLPSDRFSAERTGGSVSTLTIQRTQQEDSAVYLCASSSDGLSNQPQHFGDGTRLSIL.

This clonotype showed up just a few times. The chain uses TRBV10-3 and TRBJ2-7; D might be TRBD2 (6 bases). The V end lost 10 bases, the J end lost 2 bases, and 18 bases lay between the germline ends. The CDR3 loop spans 14 amino acids. CDR1 and CDR2 (germline): ENHRY, SYGVKD. The chain's CDR3 is CASSSPGLTYEQYF. The DNA for the CDR3 is TGTGCCAGCAGCAGCCCGGGACTTACCTACGAGCAGTACTTC.

Comments on this clonotype: Mismatch with germline at one junction end may stem from a read error. The CDR3 DNA is TGTGCCATCAAGAGGGGTGGGGACAACGTCCTGACTTTC. Its translation is CAIKRGGDNVLTF. The V call is TRBV10-3, the J call TRBJ2-6, with D perhaps assigned TRBD1 or TRBD2 (5 bases each). CDR3 size: 13 residues. Germline values: CDR1 ENHRY, CDR2 SYGVKD.

This clonotype was observed a handful of times. This rearrangement joins TRBV9 to TRBJ1-2; D possibly corresponds to TRBD1 (5 bases). Germline assignment: CDR1 SGDLS and CDR2 YYNGEE. Trimming shortened V by 0 bases and J by 8 bases, and 14 bases separated the two germline ends. CDR3 length: 14 amino acids. The CDR3 reads CASSVGSNRGGYTF. The CDR3 DNA reads TGTGCCAGCAGCGTAGGCAGCAATAGGGGAGGCTACACCTTC.

The rearrangement uses TRBV4-1 and TRBJ1-5, with D maybe TRBD1 (5 bases). Germline loops: CDR1 MGHRA, CDR2 YSYEKL. V shed 2 bases and J shed 0 bases, with 11 bases lying between them. The CDR3 extends over 16 amino acids. CDR3 DNA sequence: TGCGCCAGCAGCCAACAGGGTCCTGATAGCAATCAGCCCCAGCATTTT. It is translated as CASSQQGPDSNQPQHF.

Many counts were recorded for this clonotype. The chain uses TRBV2 and TRBJ1-1; 7 bases are shared with TRBD1. The germline V gene encodes CDR1 SNHLY and CDR2 FYNNEI. This CDR3 has 14 residues. J lost 4 bases, V lost 5 bases, and 7 bases had no gene match. CDR3 amino acids: CASSFRGGVTEAFF. CDR3 DNA: TGTGCCAGCAGTTTCAGGGGGGGGGTCACTGAAGCTTTCTTT.

Only a few counts were recorded for this clonotype. A much larger clone is a single base away; this may be a read error. The rearrangement links TRBV6-1 to TRBJ1-5; the match to TRBD1 covers 10 bases. This CDR3 is 16 amino acids long. Germline V gives CDR1 MNHNS, CDR2 SASEGT. Unmatched junction bases numbered 6, after V lost 7 bases and J lost 0 bases. The CDR3 spells CASTPGTGDSNQPQHF. In DNA form, the CDR3 reads TGTGCCAGCACCCCCGGGACAGGGGATAGCAATCAGCCCCAGCATTTT.

This chain links TRBV29-1 with TRBJ2-7; TRBD1 agrees at 8 bases. Germline V gene sequence: CDR1 SQVTM, CDR2 ANQGSEA. The CDR3 loop spans 12 amino acids. With 7 bases clipped from V and 3 bases from J, the junction kept 5 bases outside the gene matches. CDR3 loop: CSADRAYYEQYF. CDR3 sequence (DNA): TGCAGCGCGGACAGGGCTTACTACGAGCAGTACTTC.

Many counts were recorded for this clonotype. This sequence joins TRBV5-1 and TRBJ1-1; D might be TRBD1 (6 bases). The CDR3 spans 14 residues. CDR1 and CDR2 from the germline V gene are SGHRS and YFSETQ. The ends were cut back, 2 bases at V and 2 bases at J, with 10 bases in the middle. This CDR3 reads CASSFGQYNTEAFF. CDR3 sequence (DNA): TGCGCCAGCAGCTTCGGACAGTACAACACTGAAGCTTTCTTT.

This clonotype was seen ten or more times. The V call is TRBV29-1, the J call TRBJ2-2; TRBD1 is a possible D gene (6 bases). Germline V lookup: CDR1 SQVTM, CDR2 ANQGSEA. V lost 3 bases and J lost 4, with 12 bases in between. This CDR3 spans 14 amino acids. The CDR3 loop reads CSVETDSVTGELFF. In DNA, the CDR3 is TGCAGCGTTGAGACGGACAGTGTCACCGGGGAGCTGTTTTTT.

In its sample, this clonotype was seen many times. The V and J genes are TRBV2 and TRBJ2-7; D not certain. The CDR3 sequence is 13 residues long. Germline lookup yields CDR1 SNHLY and CDR2 FYNNEI. V was pared by 9 bases and J by 3 bases, with 15 bases between. CDR3 DNA: TGTGCCAGTAGGCCCACCTTCGTCTACGAGCAGTACTTC. Its translation is CASRPTFVYEQYF. Combining the CDR3 with reference TRBV2 and TRBJ2-7 gives the whole variable domain EPEVTQTPSHQVTQMGQEVILRCVPISNHLYFYWYRQILGQKVEFLVSFYNNEISEKSEIFDDQFSVERPDGSNFTLKIRSTKLEDSAMYFCASRPTFVYEQYFGPGTRLTVT.

This CDR3 is CASGQGGGFGYTF. CDR3 DNA: TGTGCCAGCGGGCAAGGGGGCGGTTTTGGCTACACCTTC. The chain links TRBV10-3 to TRBJ1-2, with TRBD1 matching over 7 bases. The CDR3 consists of 13 residues. Germline CDR1 reads ENHRY; CDR2 reads SYGVKD. V was pared by 10 bases and J by 7 bases, with 12 bases of the junction left unmatched.

The V gene is TRBV7-2, the J gene TRBJ2-7; no reliable D call. CDR3 length: 15 amino acids. Germline V lookup: CDR1 SGHTA, CDR2 FQGNSA. Trimming removed 4 bases from V and 4 bases from J, with 17 bases in between. CDR3: CASSYQAFGAYEQYF. CDR3 DNA: TGTGCCAGCAGCTATCAGGCCTTCGGCGCGTACGAGCAGTACTTC.

This clonotype was counted ten times or more. The rearrangement uses TRBV2 and TRBJ2-7, with D tentatively TRBD1 or TRBD2 (5 bases each). The CDR3 runs 14 residues. Germline CDR1 and CDR2: SNHLY and FYNNEI. V lost 3 bases to trimming and J lost 3 bases, with 12 bases between them. This CDR3 reads CASSDGAGGYEQYF. CDR3 DNA sequence: TGTGCCAGCAGTGACGGGGCAGGCGGCTACGAGCAGTACTTC.

This clonotype was found many times. This chain connects TRBV2 to TRBJ2-6; D unclear. The germline V and J ends were trimmed by 3 bases and 2 bases, with 8 bases remaining between them. The length of the CDR3 is 15 residues. CDR1 and CDR2 from the germline V gene are SNHLY and FYNNEI. CDR3: CASSDGQAGANVLTF. The CDR3 DNA sequence: TGTGCCAGCAGTGATGGGCAGGCTGGGGCCAACGTCCTGACTTTC.

This clonotype was detected once. The V gene is TRBV7-6, the J gene TRBJ2-7; no clear D gene. The V and J ends lost 2 bases and 4 bases respectively, with 9 bases between them. CDR1 and CDR2 from the germline V gene are SGHVS and FNYEAQ. The CDR3 covers 13 residues. As DNA, the CDR3 is TGTGCCAGCAGCTTAATTGGGCCGTACGAGCAGTACTTC. Encoded protein: CASSLIGPYEQYF.

Worth noting for this clonotype: The junction departs from the called germline gene at one end, perhaps through a read error. The chain carries TRBV2 and TRBJ1-1, with D unresolved. The CDR3 is made up of 14 amino acids. Germline assignment: CDR1 SNHLY and CDR2 FYNNEI. The CDR3 here is CASSQGRGNTETFF. The CDR3, as DNA: TGTGCCAGCAGCCAAGGGCGTGGGAACACTGAAACTTTCTTT.

This clonotype was counted at least ten times. CDR3 region: CATMEKETQYF. DNA of the CDR3: TGTGCCACCATGGAGAAAGAGACCCAGTACTTC. This chain connects TRBV15 to TRBJ2-5; no clear D. V was clipped by 7 bases and J by 3 bases, with 6 bases between them. This CDR3 has 11 amino acids. Germline V gene data show CDR1 as LNHNV and CDR2 as YYDKDF (reference sequence).

This clonotype came up a few times. V is TRBV13 and J is TRBJ2-7; D is ambiguous. V lost 4 bases and J 0 bases, leaving 10 bases between the germline ends. CDR1 and CDR2 from the germline V gene are PRHDT and FYEKMQ (reference sequence). This CDR3 has 14 amino acids. CDR3 in DNA: TGTGCCAGCAGCTCGGCTGATAGCTCCTACGAGCAGTACTTC. It codes for CASSSADSSYEQYF.

This chain connects TRBV7-2 to TRBJ2-7; the D gene is possibly TRBD1 (5 bases). V lost 6 bases and J lost 2, with 20 bases in between. This CDR3 contains 16 residues. The germline V gene has CDR1 SGHTA and CDR2 FQGNSA. The CDR3 DNA sequence: TGTGCCAGCAGTTGTATGGCAGGGTCATTGACCTACGAGCAGTACTTC. Translating it yields CASSCMAGSLTYEQYF.

Many counts were recorded for this clonotype. DNA of the CDR3: TGCAGCGTTGAAGTCCGTGGGGCCGCCTCCTACGAGCAGTACTTC. This translates into CSVEVRGAASYEQYF. This chain joins TRBV29-1 and TRBJ2-7; weak D call: TRBD1 (5 bases). V lost 1 base and J 0 bases, leaving 13 bases between the germline ends. CDR3 length: 15 residues. The germline V gene encodes CDR1 SQVTM and CDR2 ANQGSEA.

The chain uses TRBV11-2 and TRBJ1-1; D uncertain. The V end was cut by 5 bases, the J end by 6 bases, with 16 bases between. Germline V gene lookup returns CDR1 SGHAT and CDR2 FQNNGV. CDR3 size: 14 residues. This CDR3 is CASSPRSGFSEAFF. The CDR3 nucleotides read TGTGCCAGCAGCCCAAGGTCCGGTTTCTCTGAAGCTTTCTTT. Combining the CDR3 with reference TRBV11-2 and TRBJ1-1 gives the whole variable domain EAGVAQSPRYKIIEKRQSVAFWCNPISGHATLYWYQQILGQGPKLLIQFQNNGVVDDSQLPKDRFSAERLKGVDSTLKIQPAKLEDSAVYLCASSPRSGFSEAFFGQGTRLTVV.

The chain recombines TRBV20-1 with TRBJ2-3; D possibly corresponds to TRBD2 (6 bases). The CDR3 has 12 residues. With 5 bases removed from V and 2 bases from J, the gap between germline ends came to 8 bases. CDR1 and CDR2 (germline): DFQATT, SNEGSKA (reference sequence). The CDR3 spells CSARTNTDTQYF. CDR3 in DNA: TGCAGTGCTCGGACTAACACAGATACGCAGTATTTT.

This chain joins TRBV13 and TRBJ1-1; D is possibly TRBD1 (5 bases). The CDR3 is made up of 16 amino acids. CDR1 is PRHDT, CDR2 FYEKMQ, per germline (reference sequence). V was trimmed by 0 bases and J by 5 bases, leaving 16 bases between them. DNA for the CDR3: TGTGCCAGCAGCTTAGGTCAGGGAAGGGCCACAACTGAAGCTTTCTTT. Translation gives CASSLGQGRATTEAFF.

This sequence joins TRBV12-3 or TRBV12-4 and TRBJ1-4; D not resolved. V gave up 5 bases and J gave up 8 bases, with 12 bases separating them. CDR3 length: 13 residues. DNA for the CDR3: TGTGCCAGCAGTCGGGAGGGAGGAGAAAAACTGTTTTTT. Translated, it gives CASSREGGEKLFF.

In its sample, this clonotype was seen a few times. Compared with germline, one end of the junction differs, possibly owing to a read error. The chain is built from TRBV10-3 and TRBJ1-5, with 7 bases lining up with TRBD1. Germline V gene lookup returns CDR1 ENHRY and CDR2 SYGVKD. The length of the CDR3 is 16 residues. CDR3 nucleotide sequence: TGTGCCAGCAGTGGGGTAGGGCAGGGGGGACGCCAGCCCCAGCATTTT. Translating it yields CASSGVGQGGRQPQHF.

This clonotype has just a few counts. The V and J genes are TRBV5-1 and TRBJ2-7; TRBD1 agrees at 8 bases. V gave up 4 bases and J gave up 7 bases; unmatched junction bases: 7. The CDR3 covers 13 residues. Germline lookup yields CDR1 SGHRS and CDR2 YFSETQ. The CDR3 DNA is TGCGCCAGCAGCGCGGACAGGGTTGAAGAGCAGTACTTC. Its translation: CASSADRVEEQYF.

This clonotype was counted only a few times. The chain uses TRBV2 and TRBJ2-7; D remains ambiguous. Trimming removed 6 bases at V and 0 bases at J, with 12 bases between. The CDR3 loop spans 14 amino acids. CDR1 is SNHLY and CDR2 is FYNNEI in the germline V gene. The CDR3 DNA follows: TGTGCCAGCAGCCCCTCAGAGACCTCCTACGAGCAGTACTTC. This codes for CASSPSETSYEQYF. Full variable domain (rest looked up from reference TRBV2 and TRBJ2-7): EPEVTQTPSHQVTQMGQEVILRCVPISNHLYFYWYRQILGQKVEFLVSFYNNEISEKSEIFDDQFSVERPDGSNFTLKIRSTKLEDSAMYFCASSPSETSYEQYFGPGTRLTVT.

At least ten counts were recorded for this clonotype. The chain links TRBV10-3 to TRBJ2-5; D possibly corresponds to TRBD2 (5 bases). The CDR3 is 14 residues long. CDR1 and CDR2 from the germline V gene are ENHRY and SYGVKD. Trimming removed 2 bases from V and 2 bases from J, with 9 bases in between. CDR3 region: CAISEPGSQETQYF. The CDR3 DNA follows: TGTGCCATCAGTGAGCCGGGGAGTCAAGAGACCCAGTACTTC.